What follows are 12 T cell receptor beta chains derived from one specimen sequenced in a study of shared clonotypes between healthy human individuals. CD45RO negativity and positive selection for CCR7 defined naive CD8 cells, a population that excluded terminally differentiated effector memory CD45RA+ cells. The assay was immunoSEQ multiplex PCR, and TCRdb's table has in-frame clones only and misses some. The data show around 1.9 million clones, approximately 92% seen once. Sequencing was carried out using naive CD8+ T cells from PBMCs. The receptors were sampled from a man aged 18 to 29 in good health. Some clones in this sample may be carry-over from other donors' samples.

Concerning this clone itself: The sample contains more than one DNA sequence encoding this CDR3. The chain links TRBV10-3 to TRBJ1-5; D call uncertain. The germline V gene has CDR1 ENHRY and CDR2 SYGVKD. The germline V and J ends were trimmed by 0 bases and 6 bases, with 6 bases remaining between them. The CDR3 runs to 13 residues. The CDR3 spells CAISESGGQPQHF. CDR3 coding DNA: TGTGCCATCAGTGAGTCCGGTGGTCAGCCCCAGCATTTT.

The chain uses TRBV27 and TRBJ1-1; D might be TRBD1 (6 bases). CDR1 is MNHEY, CDR2 SMNVEV, per germline (reference sequence). The CDR3 spans 14 residues. The V gene lost 5 bases and the J gene lost 4 bases, with 14 bases spanning the gap. Here the CDR3 DNA reads TGTGCCAGCAGTCACAGGGTGGACGCCACTGAAGCTTTCTTT. It yields the protein CASSHRVDATEAFF.

This clone was observed once. This chain links TRBV7-8 with TRBJ2-2; TRBD1 aligns across 11 bases. Germline V gives CDR1 SGHVS, CDR2 FQNEAQ. Trimming at V came to 4 bases and at J to 6 bases, leaving 4 bases not matched to a gene. The CDR3 totals 15 residues. The CDR3 here is CASSYLGQGAGELFF. The CDR3 DNA sequence: TGTGCCAGCAGCTACCTGGGACAGGGGGCCGGGGAGCTGTTTTTT.

The chain is built from TRBV19 and TRBJ2-7; D might be TRBD2 (5 bases). Looked up from germline, CDR1 is LNHDA and CDR2 is SQIVND (reference sequence). Deletions cut 2 bases from V and 3 bases from J, with 14 bases between. The CDR3 sequence is 15 residues long. The chain's CDR3 is CASSISGSFSYEQYF. The CDR3 DNA follows: TGTGCCAGTAGTATATCGGGATCGTTTAGCTACGAGCAGTACTTC.

The chain combines TRBV30 with TRBJ1-4; weak D call: TRBD1 (6 bases). The germline CDR1 and CDR2 sequences are GTSNPN and SVGIG (reference sequence). The CDR3 runs 14 residues. V was pared by 3 bases and J by 4 bases, with 12 bases between. DNA for the CDR3: TGTGCCTGGAGCGCGGACAGCAATAATGAAAAACTGTTTTTT. It encodes CAWSADSNNEKLFF.

The J gene is TRBJ1-6, the V gene TRBV7-3, with 7 bases fitting TRBD1. The V gene end was trimmed by 8 bases and the J gene end by 7 bases; junction bases not matched to a gene: 5. CDR3 size: 13 residues. Germline assignment: CDR1 SGHTA and CDR2 FQGTGA. Written as DNA, the CDR3 is TGTGCCAGCGGAACAGGGGTGAATTCACCCCTCCACTTT. The encoded protein is CASGTGVNSPLHF.

This rearrangement joins TRBV7-3 to TRBJ2-1; 11 nucleotides align to TRBD2. J lost 4 bases, V lost 2 bases, and 4 bases had no gene match. This CDR3 spans 16 amino acids. Germline V gene sequence: CDR1 SGHTA, CDR2 FQGTGA. The CDR3 coding sequence is TGTGCCAGCAGCTTAGTGGGACTAGCGGAGTACAATGAGCAGTTCTTC. This translates into CASSLVGLAEYNEQFF.

The chain uses TRBV6-1 and TRBJ2-1; a weak D match, TRBD1 (6 bases). The V gene's germline CDR1 is MNHNS and CDR2 SASEGT. The CDR3 is 14 residues long. The V end lost 0 bases, the J end lost 7 bases, and 10 bases lay between the germline ends. CDR3 DNA: TGTGCCAGCAGTGAAGCCAGGGGTCAGAATGAGCAGTTCTTC. Encoded protein: CASSEARGQNEQFF.

The V gene is TRBV4-2, the J gene TRBJ1-2; 9 bases fit TRBD1. This CDR3 is built from 15 residues. Germline values: CDR1 LGHNA, CDR2 YNFKEQ. The J segment lost 3 bases and the V segment lost 2 bases, leaving 4 bases of the junction unmatched. CDR3 bases: TGTGCCAGCAGCCAACCGGGACAGGGAGACTATGGCTACACCTTC. This encodes CASSQPGQGDYGYTF.

This clone was seen more than once but under ten times. The V and J genes are TRBV30 and TRBJ1-1, with D unresolved. The V gene lost 0 bases and the J gene lost 5 bases, with 7 bases spanning the gap. Per the germline V gene, CDR1 is GTSNPN and CDR2 is SVGIG (reference sequence). The CDR3 contains 12 residues. The CDR3 protein is CAWSVSETEAFF. CDR3 in DNA: TGTGCCTGGAGTGTATCGGAGACTGAAGCTTTCTTT. The whole variable domain, filled in from reference TRBV30 and TRBJ1-1, reads SQTIHQWPATLVQPVGSPLSLECTVEGTSNPNLYWYRQAAGRGLQLLFYSVGIGQISSEVPQNLSASRPQDRQFILSSKKLLLSDSGFYLCAWSVSETEAFFGQGTRLTVV.

The V and J genes are TRBV5-3 and TRBJ1-2; 11 nucleotides line up with TRBD1. TRBV5-3 belongs to the ORF category, with a function that is uncertain. This CDR3 spans 18 amino acids. V shed 4 bases, J shed 0 bases, and the junction held 11 bases outside the gene matches. The CDR3 here is CARSQGQGEPFSNYGYTF. The CDR3 DNA is TGTGCCAGAAGCCAGGGACAGGGGGAGCCGTTTTCTAACTATGGCTACACCTTC.

The chain employs TRBV11-2 and TRBJ2-7; 9 positions agree with TRBD1. Germline V CDR1 and CDR2: SGHAT, FQNNGV. This CDR3 has 16 residues. After removal of 5 bases from V and 3 bases from J, the junction contained 11 bases not matched to a gene. CDR3 amino acids: CASSQTYWTGDYEQYF. DNA for the CDR3: TGTGCCAGCAGCCAGACGTACTGGACAGGGGACTACGAGCAGTACTTC.